Listed below are T cell receptor beta chains from one sample, sequenced in a study of regulatory T cells in long-lasting Graves disease. TCRdb itself ran the multiplex PCR reads through MiXCR, one entry per CDR3 protein. The table lists 550,000 to 600,000 distinct CDR3 sequences, approximately 16% of them singletons. The sample was also linked to a second study, of T cells in Graves' hyperthyroidism and ophthalmopathy.

Material: peripheral blood mononuclear cells (PBMCs), obtained at new diagnosis, from a patient treated with antithyroid drugs. The receptors come from a man younger than 35 with Graves disease. Each CDR3 is given with its conserved first and last residue. A D gene is named only where the DNA matches it firmly. Clone size, where shown, is once, few, many, or a class for clones that have expanded.

abundance: many
j_gene: TRBJ2-3
v_gene: TRBV7-6
len: 15
d_gene: TRBD2
CDR3aa: CASSLIAGDTDTQYF
CDR3nt: TGTGCCAGCAGCTTGATAGCGGGAGACACAGATACGCAGTATTTT

abundance: many
j_gene: TRBJ2-2
v_gene: TRBV11-2
len: 17
d_gene: TRBD2
CDR3aa: CASGFPLAGGIHGELFF
CDR3nt: TGTGCCAGCGGTTTCCCTCTAGCGGGAGGAATCCACGGGGAGCTGTTTTTT

abundance: -
j_gene: TRBJ1-4
v_gene: TRBV9
len: 16
d_gene: -
CDR3aa: CASSAQGSATNEKLFF
CDR3nt: TGTGCCAGCAGCGCACAGGGTAGTGCAACTAATGAAAAACTGTTTTTT

abundance: -
j_gene: TRBJ2-7
v_gene: TRBV20-1
len: 15
d_gene: -
CDR3aa: CSARSGVGPDYEQYF
CDR3nt: TGCAGTGCTAGATCGGGGGTTGGTCCAGACTACGAGCAGTACTTC

abundance: many
j_gene: TRBJ2-5
v_gene: TRBV11-2
len: 15
d_gene: -
CDR3aa: CASSPRMYGQETQYF
CDR3nt: TGTGCCAGCAGCCCTCGGATGTATGGGCAAGAGACCCAGTACTTC

abundance: many
j_gene: TRBJ2-2
v_gene: TRBV15
len: 16
d_gene: TRBD1
CDR3aa: CATRNPGQGNTGELFF
CDR3nt: TGTGCCACCAGAAACCCGGGACAGGGAAATACCGGGGAGCTGTTTTTT

abundance: few
j_gene: TRBJ1-2
v_gene: TRBV29-1
len: 12
d_gene: -
CDR3aa: CSVEVAGYGYTF
CDR3nt: TGCAGCGTTGAAGTGGCCGGCTATGGCTACACCTTC

abundance: many
j_gene: TRBJ2-1
v_gene: TRBV5-1
len: 16
d_gene: TRBD2
CDR3aa: CASSLRLAGGSYEQFF
CDR3nt: TGCGCCAGCAGCTTGAGGTTAGCGGGAGGATCTTATGAGCAGTTCTTC

abundance: -
j_gene: TRBJ2-1
v_gene: TRBV7-3
len: 16
d_gene: TRBD2
CDR3aa: CASSSSGTSPYNELFF
CDR3nt: TGTGCCAGCAGCTCTTCCGGGACTAGTCCTTACAATGAGCTGTTCTTC

abundance: many
j_gene: TRBJ1-1
v_gene: TRBV20-1
len: 10
d_gene: -
CDR3aa: CSARDGEAFF
CDR3nt: TGCAGTGCTAGAGATGGCGAAGCTTTCTTT

abundance: many
j_gene: TRBJ2-7
v_gene: TRBV11-2
len: 12
d_gene: -
CDR3aa: CASSLFSYEQYF
CDR3nt: TGTGCCAGCAGTTTGTTCTCCTACGAGCAGTACTTC

abundance: few
j_gene: TRBJ2-1
v_gene: TRBV6-1
len: 20
d_gene: TRBD2
CDR3aa: CASSPQGLAGVRERYNEQFF
CDR3nt: TGTGCCAGCAGTCCTCAGGGACTAGCGGGAGTCAGAGAGAGGTACAATGAGCAGTTCTTC

abundance: few
j_gene: TRBJ2-7
v_gene: TRBV9
len: 14
d_gene: -
CDR3aa: CASSVDGRSNEQYF
CDR3nt: TGTGCCAGCAGCGTAGATGGTAGGTCGAACGAGCAGTACTTC

abundance: few
j_gene: TRBJ1-1
v_gene: TRBV14
len: 14
d_gene: -
CDR3aa: CASSQDRDWARAFF
CDR3nt: TGTGCCAGCAGCCAAGATCGTGACTGGGCTCGGGCTTTCTTT

abundance: few
j_gene: TRBJ2-3
v_gene: TRBV7-9
len: 15
d_gene: TRBD2
CDR3aa: CASSFPAGVTDTQYF
CDR3nt: TGTGCCAGCAGCTTCCCAGCGGGAGTGACAGATACGCAGTATTTT

abundance: -
j_gene: TRBJ2-5
v_gene: TRBV5-1
len: 15
d_gene: TRBD1
CDR3aa: CASSLGTGGHETQYF
CDR3nt: TGCGCCAGCAGCCTCGGGACAGGGGGCCACGAGACCCAGTACTTC

abundance: many
j_gene: TRBJ2-7
v_gene: TRBV2
len: 13
d_gene: TRBD2
CDR3aa: CASSARLAYEQYF
CDR3nt: TGTGCCAGCAGCGCCCGACTAGCTTACGAGCAGTACTTC

abundance: many
j_gene: TRBJ2-1
v_gene: TRBV3-1
len: 14
d_gene: -
CDR3aa: CASSQAVLGNEQFF
CDR3nt: TGTGCCAGCAGCCAAGCCGTACTTGGGAATGAGCAGTTCTTC

abundance: few
j_gene: TRBJ2-7
v_gene: TRBV20-1
len: 13
d_gene: TRBD1
CDR3aa: CSTAGTGVYEQYF
CDR3nt: TGCAGTACGGCCGGGACAGGGGTGTACGAGCAGTACTTC

abundance: many
j_gene: TRBJ1-1
v_gene: TRBV7-8
len: 16
d_gene: -
CDR3aa: CASSPRKGGDNTEAFF
CDR3nt: TGTGCCAGCAGCCCCCGGAAGGGAGGGGATAACACTGAAGCTTTCTTT

abundance: many
j_gene: TRBJ2-1
v_gene: TRBV7-9
len: 12
d_gene: TRBD1
CDR3aa: CASSSDRFEQFF
CDR3nt: TGTGCCAGCAGCTCGGACAGGTTCGAGCAGTTCTTC

abundance: few
j_gene: TRBJ2-5
v_gene: TRBV7-6
len: 13
d_gene: -
CDR3aa: CASSSDYQETQYF
CDR3nt: TGTGCCAGCAGCTCCGACTACCAAGAGACCCAGTACTTC

abundance: many
j_gene: TRBJ1-4
v_gene: TRBV28
len: 15
d_gene: TRBD1
CDR3aa: CASSPPTGVAEKLFF
CDR3nt: TGTGCCAGCAGCCCACCGACAGGGGTAGCCGAAAAACTGTTTTTT

abundance: -
j_gene: TRBJ2-3
v_gene: TRBV4-2
len: 16
d_gene: TRBD2
CDR3aa: CASSMGGTPLEDTQYF
CDR3nt: TGTGCCAGCTCCATGGGAGGGACCCCGTTGGAGGACACGCAGTATTTT

abundance: many
j_gene: TRBJ2-7
v_gene: TRBV11-2
len: 15
d_gene: -
CDR3aa: CASSLGLGAAYEQYF
CDR3nt: TGTGCCAGCAGCTTAGGATTAGGGGCGGCCTACGAGCAGTACTTC

abundance: many
j_gene: TRBJ1-1
v_gene: TRBV7-8
len: 13
d_gene: -
CDR3aa: CVTSERENTEAFF
CDR3nt: TGTGTGACCTCGGAGAGGGAGAACACTGAAGCTTTCTTT

abundance: once
j_gene: TRBJ2-1
v_gene: TRBV12-3/TRBV12-4
len: 16
d_gene: TRBD2
CDR3aa: CASSGPLAELYNEQFF
CDR3nt: TGTGCCAGCAGTGGCCCACTAGCGGAACTCTACAATGAGCAGTTCTTC

abundance: few
j_gene: TRBJ2-1
v_gene: TRBV11-2
len: 16
d_gene: -
CDR3aa: CASSLGVDSSYNEQFF
CDR3nt: TGTGCCAGCAGCTTAGGGGTGGATAGCTCCTACAATGAGCAGTTCTTC

abundance: few
j_gene: TRBJ1-1
v_gene: TRBV3-1
len: 13
d_gene: -
CDR3aa: CASSPTTRGEAFF
CDR3nt: TGTGCCAGCAGCCCGACGACCCGGGGGGAAGCTTTCTTT